Included here is one TCR beta chain sequence, with context. Antigen: not known. The sample originates from a study of cytomegalovirus exposure and HLA in healthy donors. Turning to the study itself: Out of 350 to 400 genotyped donors, 81% belonged to the Caucasian-associated ancestry cluster. General study points: In a later analysis, DRB1 alleles had the most associated TCRs; HLA-C alleles the fewest. Common viral pathogens seemed, in a later analysis, to connect with several of the most significant clusters. On later analysis, the bulk of CMV-associated TCR beta chains appeared to be HLA-restricted.

The PCR ran on 60 Vbeta and 13 Jbeta primers. Some clones are missing from TCRdb's copy, which holds only in-frame ones; the method was immunoSEQ multiplex PCR. The table lists around 150,000 clones, around two thirds of them singletons, with less than 1.5% in the top ten. The CDR3 length is 15 residues. Germline CDR1 is MNHEY and CDR2 is SVGAGI. V was shortened by 0 bases and J by 2 bases, with 11 bases between the two germline ends. The chain is built from TRBV6-5 and TRBJ2-7; no definite D call. This TCR was recovered from a man aged 50-60 years in good health and CMV-seronegative. What was sequenced was PBMCs. CDR3 region: CASSYSADLTYEQYF. The CDR3 nucleotides are TGTGCCAGCAGTTACTCGGCAGATTTGACCTACGAGCAGTACTTC.